This TCR beta chain comes out of a study of technical replicates of blood from a handful of donors. The CDR3 totals 12 residues. Germline CDR1 SGHVS, CDR2 FNYEAQ. V was pared by 4 bases and J by 2 bases, with 6 bases between. Clones were sequenced by immunoSEQ multiplex PCR, and TCRdb holds only the in-frame ones, with some missing. The table shows 7,500 to 9,500 clones, with around 91% occurring only once. Sequenced material: PBMCs. The source is a human donor in good health. The chain joins TRBV7-6 to TRBJ2-7; D is undetermined. The CDR3 here is CASSSLTYEQYF. In DNA, the CDR3 is TGTGCCAGCAGCTCACTGACCTACGAGCAGTACTTC.